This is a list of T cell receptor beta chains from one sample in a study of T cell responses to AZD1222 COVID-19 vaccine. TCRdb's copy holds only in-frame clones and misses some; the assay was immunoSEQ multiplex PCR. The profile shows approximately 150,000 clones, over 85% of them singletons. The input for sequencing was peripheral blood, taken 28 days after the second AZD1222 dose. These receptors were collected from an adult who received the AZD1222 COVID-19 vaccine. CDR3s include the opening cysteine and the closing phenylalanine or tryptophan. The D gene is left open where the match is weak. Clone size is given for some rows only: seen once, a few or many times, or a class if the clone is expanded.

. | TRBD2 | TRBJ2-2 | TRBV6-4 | TGTGCCAGCAGGCTAGCGGGAGACACCGGGGAGCTGTTTTTT | CASRLAGDTGELFF
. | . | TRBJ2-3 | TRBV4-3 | TGCGCCAGCAGCCAAGAGCCCTCAGGTGGGAGAGGCGCAGATACGCAGTATTTT | CASSQEPSGGRGADTQYF
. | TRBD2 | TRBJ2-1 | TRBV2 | TGTGCCAGCAGGCCCGTTAGCGGGTTTTACAATGAGCAGTTCTTC | CASRPVSGFYNEQFF
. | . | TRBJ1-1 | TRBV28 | TGTGCCAGCAGTTCCTTACCTTTTGTAGGCACTGAAGCTTTCTTT | CASSSLPFVGTEAFF
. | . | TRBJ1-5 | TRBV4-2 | TGTGCCAGCAGCCAAGAAGGCCAGCCCGATCAGCCCCAGCATTTT | CASSQEGQPDQPQHF
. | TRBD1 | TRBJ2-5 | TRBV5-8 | TGTGCCAGCAGCTGGACAGGGGGTCAAGAGACCCAGTACTTC | CASSWTGGQETQYF
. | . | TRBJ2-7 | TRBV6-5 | TGTGCCAGCAGACGACAACGGGACCACTACGAGCAGTACTTC | CASRRQRDHYEQYF
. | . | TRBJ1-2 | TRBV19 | TGTGCCAGTAGAAGAATCCCAGGGGACAACTATGGCTACACCTTC | CASRRIPGDNYGYTF
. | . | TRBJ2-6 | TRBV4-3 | TGCGCCAGCAGCCAAGTTCCACCGGGACCTTCTGGGGCCAACGTCCTGACTTTC | CASSQVPPGPSGANVLTF
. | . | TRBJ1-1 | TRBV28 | TGTGCCAGCAAGGGCCCGAACACTGAAGCTTTCTTT | CASKGPNTEAFF
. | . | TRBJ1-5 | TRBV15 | TGTGCCACCCAGCCGCGATTTAGCAATCAGCCCCAGCATTTT | CATQPRFSNQPQHF
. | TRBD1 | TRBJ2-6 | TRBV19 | TGTGCCAGTAGTAAGACAGGGAACTCTGGGGCCAACGTCCTGACTTTC | CASSKTGNSGANVLTF
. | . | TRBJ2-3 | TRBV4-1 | TGCGCCAGCAGCCAATCACGGACAGATACGCAGTATTTT | CASSQSRTDTQYF
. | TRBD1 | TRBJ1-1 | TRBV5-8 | TGTGCCAGCAGCTTGTGGACAGGGGTCACTGAAGCTTTCTTT | CASSLWTGVTEAFF
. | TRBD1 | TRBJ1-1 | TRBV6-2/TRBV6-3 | TGTGCCAGCAGTTTCCATCCGGGACAGGGGAACACTGAAGCTTTCTTT | CASSFHPGQGNTEAFF
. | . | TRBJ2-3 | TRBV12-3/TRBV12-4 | TGTGCCAGCAGTATCTTCACAGATACGCAGTATTTT | CASSIFTDTQYF
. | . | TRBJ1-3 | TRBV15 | TGTGCCACCAGCCGTGGGGCGCAGTCGTTGGGAAACACCATATATTTT | CATSRGAQSLGNTIYF
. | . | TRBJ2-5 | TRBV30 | TGTGCCTGGAGTGTTTTGGGGGAGACCCAGTACTTC | CAWSVLGETQYF
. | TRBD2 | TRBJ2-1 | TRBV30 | TGTGCCTGGAGCGCGGGACTAGCGGGAGATGAGCAGTTCTTC | CAWSAGLAGDEQFF
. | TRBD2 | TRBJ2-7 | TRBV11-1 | TGTGCCAGCAGCCTCTCTAGCGGCGCCTCCTACGAGCAGTACTTC | CASSLSSGASYEQYF
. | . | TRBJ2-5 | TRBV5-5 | TGTGCCAGCAGCTTTCCGGACAGACAGTACTTC | CASSFPDRQYF
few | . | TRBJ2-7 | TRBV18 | TGTGCCAGCTCACCCTCAGCCGGCTACGAGCAGTACTTC | CASSPSAGYEQYF
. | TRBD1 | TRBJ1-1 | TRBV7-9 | TGTGCCAGCCGGGGACAGGGGAGAACTGAAGCTTTCTTT | CASRGQGRTEAFF
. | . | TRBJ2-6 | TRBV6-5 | TGTGCCAGCAGCCCGACAGGCTCTGGGGCCAACGTCCTGACTTTC | CASSPTGSGANVLTF
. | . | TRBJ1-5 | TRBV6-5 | TGTGCCAGCAGTCTGGGGGGAGGTCAGCCCCAGCATTTT | CASSLGGGQPQHF
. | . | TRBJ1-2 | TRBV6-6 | TGTGCCAGCAGTCTGGAGGCCGGGTATGGCTACACCTTC | CASSLEAGYGYTF
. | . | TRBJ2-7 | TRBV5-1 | TGCGCCAGCAGCTGGCAGGACGAGCAGTACTTC | CASSWQDEQYF